The text below deals with one T cell receptor (beta chain). The data are from a study of technical replicates of blood from a handful of donors. Produced via immunoSEQ multiplex PCR; TCRdb's table is partial and in-frame only. The table shows about 98,000 clones, with 90% to 96% occurring only once. This receptor was taken from a human donor in good health. Sequences were obtained from T cells isolated from PBMCs.

The CDR3 DNA is TGTGCCAGCAGCGTATACAGGGGCGGGGAGACCCAGTACTTC. Translation gives CASSVYRGGETQYF. The chain couples TRBV9 to TRBJ2-5, with 7 bases identical to TRBD1. J lost 5 bases, V lost 1 base, and 5 bases had no gene match. The CDR3 has 14 amino acids. Germline assignment: CDR1 SGDLS and CDR2 YYNGEE. Full variable domain (missing parts from reference TRBV9 and TRBJ2-5): DSGVTQTPKHLITATGQRVTLRCSPRSGDLSVYWYQQSLDQGLQFLIQYYNGEERAKGNILERFSAQQFPDLHSELNLSSLELGDSALYFCASSVYRGGETQYFGPGTRLLVL.